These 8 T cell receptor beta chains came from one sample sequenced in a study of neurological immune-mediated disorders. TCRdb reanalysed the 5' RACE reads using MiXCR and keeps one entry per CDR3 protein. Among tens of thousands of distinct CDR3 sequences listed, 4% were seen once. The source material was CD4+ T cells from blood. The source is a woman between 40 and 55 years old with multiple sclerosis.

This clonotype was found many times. CDR3: CASSESRPAYNQPQHF. The CDR3 DNA follows: TGCGCCAGCAGTGAGTCTCGGCCAGCCTATAATCAGCCCCAGCATTTT. The chain carries TRBV10-2 and TRBJ1-5; D ambiguous. Germline V gene lookup returns CDR1 WSHSY and CDR2 SAAADI. The CDR3 extends over 16 amino acids. Trimming cost V 0 bases and J 4 bases, with 13 bases left between them.

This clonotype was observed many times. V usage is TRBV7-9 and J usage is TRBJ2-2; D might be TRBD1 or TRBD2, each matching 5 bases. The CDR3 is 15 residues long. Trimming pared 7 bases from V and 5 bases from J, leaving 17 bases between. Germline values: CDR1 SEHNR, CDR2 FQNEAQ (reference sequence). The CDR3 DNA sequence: TGTGCCAGCAACACCTTCGGCAGGGAGACCGGGGAGCTGTTTTTT. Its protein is CASNTFGRETGELFF.

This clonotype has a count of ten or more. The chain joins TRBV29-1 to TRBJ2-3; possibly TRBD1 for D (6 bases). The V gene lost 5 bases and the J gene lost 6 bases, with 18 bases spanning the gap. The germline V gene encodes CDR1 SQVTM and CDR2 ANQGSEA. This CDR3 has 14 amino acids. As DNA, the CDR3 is TGCAGCGTTAAGGTGGCAGGGACAAGGGATACGCAGTATTTT. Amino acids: CSVKVAGTRDTQYF.

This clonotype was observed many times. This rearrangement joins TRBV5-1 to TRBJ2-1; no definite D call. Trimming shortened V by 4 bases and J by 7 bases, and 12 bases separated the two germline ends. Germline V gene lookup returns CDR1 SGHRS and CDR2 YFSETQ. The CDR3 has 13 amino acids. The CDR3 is CASSLWTGNEQFF. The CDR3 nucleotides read TGCGCCAGCAGCCTCTGGACGGGTAATGAGCAGTTCTTC.

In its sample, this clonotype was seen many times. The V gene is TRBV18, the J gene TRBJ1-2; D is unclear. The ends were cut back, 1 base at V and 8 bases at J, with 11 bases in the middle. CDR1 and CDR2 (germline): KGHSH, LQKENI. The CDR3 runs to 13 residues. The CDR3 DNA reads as TGTGCCAGCTCACCACAAACTGAGGACGGCTACACCTTC. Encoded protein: CASSPQTEDGYTF.

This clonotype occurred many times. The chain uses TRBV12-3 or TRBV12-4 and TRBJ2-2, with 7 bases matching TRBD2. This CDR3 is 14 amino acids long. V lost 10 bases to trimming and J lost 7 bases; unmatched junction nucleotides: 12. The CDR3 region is CATREGKTIGELFF. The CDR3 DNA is TGTGCCACCAGGGAGGGTAAAACGATCGGGGAGCTGTTTTTT.

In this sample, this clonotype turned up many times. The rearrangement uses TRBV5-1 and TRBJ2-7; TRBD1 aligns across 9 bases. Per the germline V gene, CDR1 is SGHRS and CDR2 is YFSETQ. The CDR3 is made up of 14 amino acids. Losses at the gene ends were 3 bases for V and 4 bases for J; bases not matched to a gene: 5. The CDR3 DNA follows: TGCGCCAGCAGCTCCACAGGGGGCGGGTACGAGCAGTACTTC. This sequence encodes CASSSTGGGYEQYF. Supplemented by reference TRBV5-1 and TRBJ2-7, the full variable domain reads KAGVTQTPRYLIKTRGQQVTLSCSPISGHRSVSWYQQTPGQGLQFLFEYFSETQRNKGNFPGRFSGRQFSNSRSEMNVSTLELGDSALYLCASSSTGGGYEQYFGPGTRLTVT.

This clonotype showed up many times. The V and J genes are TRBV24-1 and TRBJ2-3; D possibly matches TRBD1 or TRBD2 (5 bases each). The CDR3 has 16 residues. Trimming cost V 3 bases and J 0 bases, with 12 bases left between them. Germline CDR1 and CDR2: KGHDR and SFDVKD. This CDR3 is CATSDEVRGSTDTQYF. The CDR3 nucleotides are TGTGCCACCAGTGATGAAGTGAGGGGTAGCACAGATACGCAGTATTTT.